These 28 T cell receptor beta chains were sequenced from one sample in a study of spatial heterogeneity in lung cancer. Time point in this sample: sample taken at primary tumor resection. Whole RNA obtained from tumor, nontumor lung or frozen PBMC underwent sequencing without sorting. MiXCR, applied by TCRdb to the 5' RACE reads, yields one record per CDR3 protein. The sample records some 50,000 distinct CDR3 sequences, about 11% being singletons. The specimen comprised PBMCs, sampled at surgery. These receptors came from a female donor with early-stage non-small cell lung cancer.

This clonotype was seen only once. The CDR3 nucleotides are TGTGCCAGCAGAACAGGGGGCAATCAGCCCCAGCATTTT. Residues: CASRTGGNQPQHF. The rearrangement joins TRBV12-3 or TRBV12-4 to TRBJ1-5, with 7 nucleotides matching TRBD1. The CDR3 consists of 13 residues. Trimming removed 6 bases from V and 2 bases from J; junction bases left unmatched: 1.

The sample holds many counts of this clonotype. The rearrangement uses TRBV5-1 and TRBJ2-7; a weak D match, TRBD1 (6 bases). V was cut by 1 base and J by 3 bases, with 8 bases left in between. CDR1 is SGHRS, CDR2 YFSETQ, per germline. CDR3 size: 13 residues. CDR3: CASSLTGNYEQYF. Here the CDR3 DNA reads TGCGCCAGCAGCTTGACAGGGAACTACGAGCAGTACTTC.

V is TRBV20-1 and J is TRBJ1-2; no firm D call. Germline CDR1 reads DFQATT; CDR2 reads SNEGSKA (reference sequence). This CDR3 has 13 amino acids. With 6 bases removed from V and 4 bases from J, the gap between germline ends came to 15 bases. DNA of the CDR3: TGCAGTGCCGTTGGACCGTCGTCCTATGGCTACACCTTC. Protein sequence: CSAVGPSSYGYTF.

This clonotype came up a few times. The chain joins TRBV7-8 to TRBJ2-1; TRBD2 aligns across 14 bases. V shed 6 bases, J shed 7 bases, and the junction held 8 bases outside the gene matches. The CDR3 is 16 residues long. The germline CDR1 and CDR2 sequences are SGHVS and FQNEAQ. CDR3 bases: TGTGCCAGCAGACAGGGACTAGCGGGGGTCCGGAATGAGCAGTTCTTC. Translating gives CASRQGLAGVRNEQFF.

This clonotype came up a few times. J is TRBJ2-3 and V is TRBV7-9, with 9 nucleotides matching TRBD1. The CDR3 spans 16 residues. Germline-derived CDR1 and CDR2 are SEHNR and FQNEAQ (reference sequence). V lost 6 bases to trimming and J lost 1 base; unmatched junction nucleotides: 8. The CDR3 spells CASRRGGQGGTDTQYF. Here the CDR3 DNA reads TGTGCCAGCAGACGCGGGGGACAGGGTGGCACAGATACGCAGTATTTT.

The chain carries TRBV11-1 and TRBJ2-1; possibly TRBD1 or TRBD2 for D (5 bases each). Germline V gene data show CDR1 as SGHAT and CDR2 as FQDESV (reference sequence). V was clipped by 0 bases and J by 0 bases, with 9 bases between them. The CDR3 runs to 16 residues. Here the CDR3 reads CASSLAGVSSYNEQFF. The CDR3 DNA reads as TGTGCCAGCAGCTTAGCGGGGGTTAGCTCCTACAATGAGCAGTTCTTC.

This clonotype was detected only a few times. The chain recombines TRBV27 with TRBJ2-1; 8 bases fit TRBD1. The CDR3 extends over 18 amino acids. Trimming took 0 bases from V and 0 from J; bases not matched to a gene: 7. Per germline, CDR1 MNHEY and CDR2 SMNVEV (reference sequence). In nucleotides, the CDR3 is TGTGCCAGCAGTTTATCCTGGAGCAGGGGGCTCTCCTACAATGAGCAGTTCTTC. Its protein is CASSLSWSRGLSYNEQFF.

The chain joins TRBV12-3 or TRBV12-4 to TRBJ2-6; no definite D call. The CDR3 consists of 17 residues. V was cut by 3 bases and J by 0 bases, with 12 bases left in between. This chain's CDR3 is CASSFAQPTSGANVLTF. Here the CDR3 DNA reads TGTGCCAGCAGTTTCGCACAGCCTACCTCTGGGGCCAACGTCCTGACTTTC.

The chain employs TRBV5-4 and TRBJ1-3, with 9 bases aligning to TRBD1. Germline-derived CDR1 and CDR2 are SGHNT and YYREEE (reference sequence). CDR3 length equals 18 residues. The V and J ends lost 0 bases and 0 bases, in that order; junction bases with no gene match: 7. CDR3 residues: CASSLGGQGLYSGNTIYF. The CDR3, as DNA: TGTGCCAGCAGCTTGGGTGGACAGGGGCTCTACTCTGGAAACACCATATATTTT. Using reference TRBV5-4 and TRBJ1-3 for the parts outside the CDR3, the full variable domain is ETGVTQSPTHLIKTRGQQVTLRCSSQSGHNTVSWYQQALGQGPQFIFQYYREEENGRGNFPPRFSGLQFPNYSSELNVNALELDDSALYLCASSLGGQGLYSGNTIYFGEGSWLTVV.

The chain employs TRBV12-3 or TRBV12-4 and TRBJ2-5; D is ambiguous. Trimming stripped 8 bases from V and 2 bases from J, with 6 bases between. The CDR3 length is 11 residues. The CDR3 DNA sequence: TGTGCCAGCGGCATACAAGAGACCCAGTACTTC. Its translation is CASGIQETQYF.

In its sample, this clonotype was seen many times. CDR3 coding DNA: TGCAGCGTTGCCCCCGGGGGAGGCAATCAGCCCCAGCATTTT. Translation gives CSVAPGGGNQPQHF. The chain combines TRBV29-1 with TRBJ1-5; TRBD1 might be the D (5 bases). The CDR3 runs 14 residues. Per germline, CDR1 SQVTM and CDR2 ANQGSEA. Trimming removed 4 bases at V and 2 bases at J, with 12 bases between.

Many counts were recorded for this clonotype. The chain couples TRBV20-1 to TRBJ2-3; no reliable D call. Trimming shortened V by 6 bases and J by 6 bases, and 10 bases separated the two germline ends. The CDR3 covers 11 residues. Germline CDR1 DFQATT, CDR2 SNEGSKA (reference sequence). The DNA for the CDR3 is TGCAGTGCGGCCTCCGCGGATACGCAGTATTTT. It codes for CSAASADTQYF.

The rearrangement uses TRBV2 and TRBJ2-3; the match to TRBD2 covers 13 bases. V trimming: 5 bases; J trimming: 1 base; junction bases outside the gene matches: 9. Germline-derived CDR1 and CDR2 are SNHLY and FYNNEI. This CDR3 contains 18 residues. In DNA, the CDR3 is TGTGCCAGCAGTAGTGTAGGAGGACTAGCGGGAGGCACAGATACGCAGTATTTT. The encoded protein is CASSSVGGLAGGTDTQYF.

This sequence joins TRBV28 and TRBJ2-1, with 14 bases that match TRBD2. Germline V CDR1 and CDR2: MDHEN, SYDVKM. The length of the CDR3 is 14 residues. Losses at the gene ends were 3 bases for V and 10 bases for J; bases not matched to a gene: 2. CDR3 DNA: TGTGCCAGCAGTTTGACTAGCGGGGGGGCGGAGCAGTTCTTC. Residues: CASSLTSGGAEQFF.

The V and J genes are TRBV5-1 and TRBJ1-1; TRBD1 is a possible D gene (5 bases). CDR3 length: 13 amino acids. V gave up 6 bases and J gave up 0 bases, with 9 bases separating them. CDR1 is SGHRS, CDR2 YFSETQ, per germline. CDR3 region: CASTGTVNTEAFF. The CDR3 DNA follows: TGCGCCAGCACCGGGACGGTGAACACTGAAGCTTTCTTT.

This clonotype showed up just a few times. The DNA for the CDR3 is TGCGCCAGCAGCTTGGGACGGGGACAAGGTGAAAAACTGTTTTTT. This sequence encodes CASSLGRGQGEKLFF. The rearrangement links TRBV5-1 to TRBJ1-4; D possibly corresponds to TRBD1 (6 bases). The CDR3 is 15 residues long. CDR1 and CDR2 (germline): SGHRS, YFSETQ. V was shortened by 0 bases and J by 7 bases, with 13 bases between the two germline ends.

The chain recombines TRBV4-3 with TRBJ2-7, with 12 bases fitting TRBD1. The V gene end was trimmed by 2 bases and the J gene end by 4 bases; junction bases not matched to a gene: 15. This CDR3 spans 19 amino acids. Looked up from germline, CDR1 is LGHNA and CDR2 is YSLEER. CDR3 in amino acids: CASSQTGTGGVGRRYEQYF. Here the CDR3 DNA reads TGCGCCAGCAGCCAAACAGGGACAGGGGGCGTGGGCCGAAGGTACGAGCAGTACTTC.

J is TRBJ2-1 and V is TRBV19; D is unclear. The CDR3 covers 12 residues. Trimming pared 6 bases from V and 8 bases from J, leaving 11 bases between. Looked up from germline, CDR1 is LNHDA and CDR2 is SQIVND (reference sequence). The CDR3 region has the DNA TGTGCCAGTAGCCGAGGACCCGATGAGCAGTTCTTC. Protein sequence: CASSRGPDEQFF.

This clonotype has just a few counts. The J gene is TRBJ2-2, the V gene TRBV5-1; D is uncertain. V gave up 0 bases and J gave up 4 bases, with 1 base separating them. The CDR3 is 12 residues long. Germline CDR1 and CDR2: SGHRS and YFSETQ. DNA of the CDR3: TGCGCCAGCAGCTTGGCCACCGGGGAGCTGTTTTTT. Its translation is CASSLATGELFF.

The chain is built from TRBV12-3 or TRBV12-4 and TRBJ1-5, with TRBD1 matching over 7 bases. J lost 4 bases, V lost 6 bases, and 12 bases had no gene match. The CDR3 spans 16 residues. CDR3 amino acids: CASSLEGTVGNQPQHF. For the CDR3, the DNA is TGTGCCAGCAGCCTCGAAGGGACAGTAGGGAATCAGCCCCAGCATTTT.

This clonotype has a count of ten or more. The CDR3 sequence is CASSLGGGGSEAFF. The CDR3 DNA reads TGTGCCAGCAGCCTAGGTGGGGGGGGATCTGAAGCTTTCTTT. The chain employs TRBV12-3 or TRBV12-4 and TRBJ1-1; perhaps TRBD1 as D (5 bases). Trimming pared 6 bases from V and 6 bases from J, leaving 17 bases between. The CDR3 has 14 residues.

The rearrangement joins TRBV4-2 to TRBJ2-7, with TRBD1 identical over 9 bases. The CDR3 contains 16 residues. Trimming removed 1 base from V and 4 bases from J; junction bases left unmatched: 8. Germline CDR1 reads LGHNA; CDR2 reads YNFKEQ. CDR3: CASSQGATGGWYEQYF. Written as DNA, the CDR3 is TGTGCCAGCAGCCAAGGAGCGACAGGGGGATGGTACGAGCAGTACTTC.

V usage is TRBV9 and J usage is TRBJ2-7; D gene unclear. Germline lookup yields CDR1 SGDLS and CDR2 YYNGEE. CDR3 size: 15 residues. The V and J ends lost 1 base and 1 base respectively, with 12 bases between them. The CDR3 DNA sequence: TGTGCCAGCAGCGTATCCCCCGACCGGTCCTACGAGCAGTACTTC. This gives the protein CASSVSPDRSYEQYF.

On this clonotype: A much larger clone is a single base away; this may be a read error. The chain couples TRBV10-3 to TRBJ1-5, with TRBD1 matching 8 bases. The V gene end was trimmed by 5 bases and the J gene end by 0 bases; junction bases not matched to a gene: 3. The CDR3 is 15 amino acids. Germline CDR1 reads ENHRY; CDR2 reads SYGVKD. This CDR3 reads CAISKDRASNQPQHF. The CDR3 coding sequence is TGTGCCATCAGTAAGGACAGGGCTAGCAATCAGCCCCAGCATTTT.

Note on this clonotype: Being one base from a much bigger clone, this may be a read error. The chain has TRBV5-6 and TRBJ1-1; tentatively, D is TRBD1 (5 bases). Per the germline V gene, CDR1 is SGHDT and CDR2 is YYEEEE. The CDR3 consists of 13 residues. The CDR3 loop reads CASSFGGNTKAFF. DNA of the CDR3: TGTGCCAGCAGCTTTGGGGGTAACACTAAAGCTTTCTTT.

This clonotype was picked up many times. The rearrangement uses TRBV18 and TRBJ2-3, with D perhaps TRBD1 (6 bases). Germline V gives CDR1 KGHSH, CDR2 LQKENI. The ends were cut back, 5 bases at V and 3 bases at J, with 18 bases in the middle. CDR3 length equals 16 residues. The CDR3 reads CASSSFTGSITDTQYF. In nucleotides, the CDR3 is TGTGCCAGCTCAAGTTTCACAGGGAGTATTACAGATACGCAGTATTTT.

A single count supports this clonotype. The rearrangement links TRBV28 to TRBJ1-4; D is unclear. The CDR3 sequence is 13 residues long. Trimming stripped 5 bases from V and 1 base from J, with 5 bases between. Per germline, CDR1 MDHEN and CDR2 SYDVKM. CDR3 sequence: CASSPGTNEKLFF. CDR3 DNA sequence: TGTGCCAGCAGTCCCGGAACTAATGAAAAACTGTTTTTT.

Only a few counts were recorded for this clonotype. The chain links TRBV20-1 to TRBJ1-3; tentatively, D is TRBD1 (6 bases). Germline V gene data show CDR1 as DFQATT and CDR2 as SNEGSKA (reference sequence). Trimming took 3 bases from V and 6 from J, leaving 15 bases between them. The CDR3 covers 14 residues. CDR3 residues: CSASAQGYLNTIYF. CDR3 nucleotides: TGCAGTGCTAGCGCGCAGGGGTACTTAAACACCATATATTTT.